This TCR beta chain emerged from a study of blood T cells in healthy people across ages. Study outcomes and limitations: Possibly, changes in expanded clonotypes were confounded because donor CMV status was unknown.

V dropped 3 bases and J dropped 8; count of bases not matched to a gene: 11. The CDR3 runs 17 residues. CDR1 MNHEY and CDR2 SMNVEV come from the germline V gene (reference sequence). Remarks on this clonotype: Its antigen is as yet unknown.

The donors, all healthy, were Caucasians living in Russia, aged 6 to 90. Together with a sample-barcoded 5' primer, a J-beta primer mix was included in a second PCR lasting roughly 6 to 12 cycles. TCRdb re-called the 5' RACE reads with MiXCR, one entry per CDR3 protein. The sample shows roughly 1,500,000 distinct CDR3 sequences, approximately 38% of them seen only once. The receptor was isolated from a woman under 30 in good health. The chain has TRBV27 and TRBJ1-6; 9 nucleotides align to TRBD1. The material sequenced was blood. CDR3 sequence: CASSLMYLGQGYSPLHF. CDR3 in DNA: TGTGCCAGCAGTTTGATGTACTTGGGACAGGGCTATTCACCCCTCCACTTT.